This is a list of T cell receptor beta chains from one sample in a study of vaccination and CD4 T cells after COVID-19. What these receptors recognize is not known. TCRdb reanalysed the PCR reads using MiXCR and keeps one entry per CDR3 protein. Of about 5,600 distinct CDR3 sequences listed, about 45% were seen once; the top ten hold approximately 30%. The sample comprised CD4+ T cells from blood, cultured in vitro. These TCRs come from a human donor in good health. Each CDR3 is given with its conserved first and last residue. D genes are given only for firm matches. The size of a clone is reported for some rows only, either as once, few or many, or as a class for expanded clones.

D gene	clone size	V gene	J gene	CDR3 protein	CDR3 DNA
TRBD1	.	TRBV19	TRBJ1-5	CASSIVGQGDQPQHF	TGTGCCAGTAGTATAGTAGGGCAGGGGGATCAGCCCCAGCATTTT
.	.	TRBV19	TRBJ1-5	CATELTGDRPQHF	TGTGCCACCGAGCTGACAGGCGATCGGCCCCAGCATTTT
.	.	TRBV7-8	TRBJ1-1	CASSLGNRGTTTEAFF	TGTGCCAGCAGCTTGGGGAATCGGGGCACGACGACTGAAGCTTTCTTT
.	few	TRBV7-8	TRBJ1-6	CASSWGPKGNSPLHF	TGTGCCAGCAGTTGGGGCCCAAAAGGAAATTCACCCCTCCACTTT
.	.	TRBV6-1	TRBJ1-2	CATRMGFNYGYTF	TGTGCCACTCGTATGGGGTTTAACTATGGCTACACCTTC
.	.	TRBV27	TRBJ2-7	CASSQGDSYEQYF	TGTGCCAGCTCCCAGGGAGACTCCTACGAGCAGTACTTC
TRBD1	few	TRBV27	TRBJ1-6	CASRRGTGLSDSPLHF	TGTGCCAGCAGACGTGGGACAGGCCTATCGGATTCACCCCTCCACTTT
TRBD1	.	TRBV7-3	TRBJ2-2	CASSRRQGGNTGELFF	TGTGCCAGCAGCCGCAGACAGGGTGGAAACACCGGGGAGCTGTTTTTT
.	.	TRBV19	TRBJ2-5	CASNSHGGETQYF	TGTGCCAGTAACTCCCACGGGGGAGAGACCCAGTACTTC
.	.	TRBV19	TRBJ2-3	CASSPLRGALNTDTQYF	TGTGCCAGTAGTCCCCTCCGGGGGGCGCTTAACACAGATACGCAGTATTTT
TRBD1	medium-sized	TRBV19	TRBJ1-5	CASSERDRGEQPQHF	TGTGCCAGTAGCGAACGGGACAGGGGTGAACAGCCCCAGCATTTT
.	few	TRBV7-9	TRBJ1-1	CASSFNRRGGNTEAFF	TGTGCCAGCAGCTTTAACAGGCGGGGGGGTAACACTGAAGCTTTCTTT
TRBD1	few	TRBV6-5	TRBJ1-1	CASSYRSRGPNTEAFF	TGTGCCAGCAGTTACAGGTCGAGGGGGCCGAACACTGAAGCTTTCTTT
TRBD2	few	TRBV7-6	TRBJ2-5	CASSAGTSGETQYF	TGTGCCAGCAGCGCAGGGACTAGCGGGGAGACCCAGTACTTC
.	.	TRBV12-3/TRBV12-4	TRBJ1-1	CASSLGAGGTEAFF	TGTGCCAGCAGTTTAGGGGCTGGGGGCACTGAAGCTTTCTTT
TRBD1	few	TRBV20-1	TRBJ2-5	CSASEGQQETQYF	TGCAGTGCTAGCGAGGGACAGCAAGAGACCCAGTACTTC